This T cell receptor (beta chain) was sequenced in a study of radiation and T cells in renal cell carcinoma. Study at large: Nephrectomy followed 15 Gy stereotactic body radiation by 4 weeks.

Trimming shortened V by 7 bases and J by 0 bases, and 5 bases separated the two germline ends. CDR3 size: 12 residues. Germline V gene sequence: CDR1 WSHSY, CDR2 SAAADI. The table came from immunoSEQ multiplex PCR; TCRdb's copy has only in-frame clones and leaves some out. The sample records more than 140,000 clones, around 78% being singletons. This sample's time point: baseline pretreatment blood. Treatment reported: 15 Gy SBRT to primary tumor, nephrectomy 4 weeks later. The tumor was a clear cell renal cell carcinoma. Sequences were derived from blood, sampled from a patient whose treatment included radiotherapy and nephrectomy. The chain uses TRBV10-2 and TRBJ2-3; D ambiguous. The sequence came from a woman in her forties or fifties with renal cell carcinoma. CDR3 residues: CASIASTDTQYF. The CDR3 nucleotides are TGCGCCAGCATTGCCAGCACAGATACGCAGTATTTT.